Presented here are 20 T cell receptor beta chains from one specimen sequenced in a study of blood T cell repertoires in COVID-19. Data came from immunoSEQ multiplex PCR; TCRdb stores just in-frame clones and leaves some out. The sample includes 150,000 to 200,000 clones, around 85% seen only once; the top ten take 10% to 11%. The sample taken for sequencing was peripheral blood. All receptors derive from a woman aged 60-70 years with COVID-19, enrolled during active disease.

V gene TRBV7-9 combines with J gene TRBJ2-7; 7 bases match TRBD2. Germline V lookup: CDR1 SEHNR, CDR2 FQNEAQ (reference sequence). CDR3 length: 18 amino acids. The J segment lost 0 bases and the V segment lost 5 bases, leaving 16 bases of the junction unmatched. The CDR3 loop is CASSPWTRSGRVSYEQYF. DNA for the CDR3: TGTGCCAGCAGCCCCTGGACTAGATCCGGCAGGGTCTCCTACGAGCAGTACTTC.

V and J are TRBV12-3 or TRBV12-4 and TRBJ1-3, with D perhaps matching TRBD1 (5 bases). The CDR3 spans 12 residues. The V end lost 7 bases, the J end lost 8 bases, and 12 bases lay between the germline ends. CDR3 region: CASTEGADTIYF. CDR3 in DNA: TGTGCCAGCACCGAAGGGGCAGACACCATATATTTT.

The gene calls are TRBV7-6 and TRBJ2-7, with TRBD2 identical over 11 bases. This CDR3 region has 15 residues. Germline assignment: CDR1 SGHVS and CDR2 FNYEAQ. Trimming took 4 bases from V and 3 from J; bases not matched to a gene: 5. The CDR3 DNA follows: TGTGCCAGCAGCTCCCCCGGGACTAGCGGCTACGAGCAGTACTTC. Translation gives CASSSPGTSGYEQYF.

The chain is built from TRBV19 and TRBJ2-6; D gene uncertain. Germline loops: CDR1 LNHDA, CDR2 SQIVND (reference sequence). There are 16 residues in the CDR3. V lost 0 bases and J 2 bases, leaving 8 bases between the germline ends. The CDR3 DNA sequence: TGTGCCAGTAGTATAGAGCGGTTCCCTGGGGCCAACGTCCTGACTTTC. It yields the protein CASSIERFPGANVLTF.

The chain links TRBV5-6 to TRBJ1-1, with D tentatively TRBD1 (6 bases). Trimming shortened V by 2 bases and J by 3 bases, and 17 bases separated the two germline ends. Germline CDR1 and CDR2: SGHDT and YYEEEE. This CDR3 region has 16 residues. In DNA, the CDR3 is TGTGCCAGCAGCTTCTTATGGGGGGGCGAAGACACTGAAGCTTTCTTT. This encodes CASSFLWGGEDTEAFF.

The CDR3 nucleotides read TGTGCCAGCATCAGAGGGGGTCAGTCGTATGAGGGGACTAACTATGGCTACACCTTC. This translates into CASIRGGQSYEGTNYGYTF. V usage is TRBV28 and J usage is TRBJ1-2; possible D gene TRBD1, 6 bases. Looked up from germline, CDR1 is MDHEN and CDR2 is SYDVKM. Trimming took off 7 bases at V and 0 bases at J, with 27 bases between the two ends. CDR3 length: 19 amino acids.

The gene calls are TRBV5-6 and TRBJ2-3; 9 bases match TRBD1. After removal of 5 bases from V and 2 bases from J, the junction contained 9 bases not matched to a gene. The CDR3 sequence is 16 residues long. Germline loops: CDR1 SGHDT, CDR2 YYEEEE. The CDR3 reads CASREVGTGNTDTQYF. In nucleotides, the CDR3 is TGTGCCAGCAGGGAGGTCGGGACAGGGAACACAGATACGCAGTATTTT.

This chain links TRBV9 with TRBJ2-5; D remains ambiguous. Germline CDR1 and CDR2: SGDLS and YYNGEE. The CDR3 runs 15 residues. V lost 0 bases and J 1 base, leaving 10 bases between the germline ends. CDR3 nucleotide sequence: TGTGCCAGCAGCGTAGACTCAGGCCTCCAAGAGACCCAGTACTTC. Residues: CASSVDSGLQETQYF.

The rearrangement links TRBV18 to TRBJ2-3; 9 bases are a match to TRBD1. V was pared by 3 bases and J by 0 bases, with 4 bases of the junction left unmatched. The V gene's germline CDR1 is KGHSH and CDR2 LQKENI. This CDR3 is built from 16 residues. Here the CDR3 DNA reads TGTGCCAGCTCACCGACAGGGGGGTCTAGCACAGATACGCAGTATTTT. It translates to CASSPTGGSSTDTQYF.

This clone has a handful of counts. The DNA for the CDR3 is TGTGCCAGTAGCTCGACAGGGTCCGGGCCCGGTGGCTACACCTTC. Its translation: CASSSTGSGPGGYTF. The chain carries TRBV19 and TRBJ1-2; 7 positions match TRBD1. V gave up 6 bases and J gave up 7 bases; unmatched junction bases: 14. This CDR3 has 15 residues. Germline CDR1 is LNHDA and CDR2 is SQIVND (reference sequence).

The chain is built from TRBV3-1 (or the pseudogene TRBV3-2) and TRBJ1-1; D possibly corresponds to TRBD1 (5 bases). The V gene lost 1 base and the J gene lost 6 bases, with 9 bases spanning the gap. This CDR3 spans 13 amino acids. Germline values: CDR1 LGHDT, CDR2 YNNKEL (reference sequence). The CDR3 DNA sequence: TGTGCCAGCAGCCAAGGTGTAGGGGCTGAAGCTTTCTTT. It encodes CASSQGVGAEAFF.

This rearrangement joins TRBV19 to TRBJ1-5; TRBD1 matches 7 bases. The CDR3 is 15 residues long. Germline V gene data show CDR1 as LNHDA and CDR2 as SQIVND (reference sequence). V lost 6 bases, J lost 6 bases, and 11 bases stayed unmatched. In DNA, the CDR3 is TGTGCCAGTAGCGTCGGCAGGGGGTTGGGTCAGCCCCAGCATTTT. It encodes CASSVGRGLGQPQHF.

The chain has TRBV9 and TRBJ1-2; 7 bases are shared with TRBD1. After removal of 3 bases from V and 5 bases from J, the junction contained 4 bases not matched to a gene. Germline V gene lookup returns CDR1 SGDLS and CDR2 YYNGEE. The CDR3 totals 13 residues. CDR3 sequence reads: CASSAAGGYGYTF. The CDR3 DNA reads TGTGCCAGCAGCGCCGCAGGGGGTTATGGCTACACCTTC.

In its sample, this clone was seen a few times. The CDR3 reads CASSLWQPPRTSGSSYNEQFF. CDR3 DNA sequence: TGTGCCAGCAGTTTATGGCAACCTCCGAGGACTAGCGGGAGCTCCTACAATGAGCAGTTCTTC. The chain is built from TRBV28 and TRBJ2-1; 13 nucleotides align to TRBD2. With 0 bases clipped from V and 0 bases from J, the junction kept 11 bases outside the gene matches. CDR3 length: 21 amino acids. Per the germline V gene, CDR1 is MDHEN and CDR2 is SYDVKM.

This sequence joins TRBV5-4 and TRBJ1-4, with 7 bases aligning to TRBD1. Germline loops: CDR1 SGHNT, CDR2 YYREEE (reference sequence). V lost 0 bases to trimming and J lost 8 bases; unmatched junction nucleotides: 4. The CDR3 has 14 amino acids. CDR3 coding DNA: TGTGCCAGCAGCTTGGAAGGGGGCCGGGAAAAACTGTTTTTT. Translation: CASSLEGGREKLFF. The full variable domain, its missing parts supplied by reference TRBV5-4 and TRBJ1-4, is ETGVTQSPTHLIKTRGQQVTLRCSSQSGHNTVSWYQQALGQGPQFIFQYYREEENGRGNFPPRFSGLQFPNYSSELNVNALELDDSALYLCASSLEGGREKLFFGSGTQLSVL.

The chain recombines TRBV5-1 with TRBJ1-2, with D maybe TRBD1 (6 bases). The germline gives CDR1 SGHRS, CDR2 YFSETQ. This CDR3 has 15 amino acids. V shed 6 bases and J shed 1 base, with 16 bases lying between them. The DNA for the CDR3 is TGCGCCAGCACGACCACGGGACAAAGTAACTATGGCTACACCTTC. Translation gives CASTTTGQSNYGYTF.

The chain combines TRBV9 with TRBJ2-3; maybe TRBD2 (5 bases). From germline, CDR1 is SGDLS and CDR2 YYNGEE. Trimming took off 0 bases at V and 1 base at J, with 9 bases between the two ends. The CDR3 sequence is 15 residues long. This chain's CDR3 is CASSVEQRRTDTQYF. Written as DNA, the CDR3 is TGTGCCAGCAGCGTAGAGCAGCGGCGCACAGATACGCAGTATTTT.

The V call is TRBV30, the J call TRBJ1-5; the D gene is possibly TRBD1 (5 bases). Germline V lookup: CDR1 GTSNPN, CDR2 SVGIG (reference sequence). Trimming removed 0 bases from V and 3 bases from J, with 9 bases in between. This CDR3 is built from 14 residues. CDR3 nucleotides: TGTGCCTGGAGTGTTTCAGGGTCCAATCAGCCCCAGCATTTT. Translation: CAWSVSGSNQPQHF. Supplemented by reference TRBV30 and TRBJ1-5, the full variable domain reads SQTIHQWPATLVQPVGSPLSLECTVEGTSNPNLYWYRQAAGRGLQLLFYSVGIGQISSEVPQNLSASRPQDRQFILSSKKLLLSDSGFYLCAWSVSGSNQPQHFGDGTRLSIL.

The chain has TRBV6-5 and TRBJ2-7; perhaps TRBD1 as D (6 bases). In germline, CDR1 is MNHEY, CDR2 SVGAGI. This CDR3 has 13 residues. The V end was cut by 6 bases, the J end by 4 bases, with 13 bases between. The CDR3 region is CASSRSQGYEQYF. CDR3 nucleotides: TGTGCCAGCAGCCGCTCACAGGGATACGAGCAGTACTTC.

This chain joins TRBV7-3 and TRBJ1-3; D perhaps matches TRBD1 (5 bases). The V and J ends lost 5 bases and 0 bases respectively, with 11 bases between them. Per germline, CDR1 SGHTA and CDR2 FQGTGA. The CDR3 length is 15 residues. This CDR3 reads CASSPTAFSGNTIYF. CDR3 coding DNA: TGTGCCAGCAGCCCGACAGCTTTCTCTGGAAACACCATATATTTT.